The 15 T cell receptor beta chains below were found in one sample sequenced in a study of cytomegalovirus exposure and HLA in healthy donors. Vbeta (60) and Jbeta (13) primers were used in the PCR. The assay was immunoSEQ multiplex PCR, and TCRdb's table has in-frame clones only and misses some. This table has 150,000 to 200,000 clones, over 70% appearing once. The material sequenced was PBMCs. These receptor sequences come from a male donor in good health and CMV-seronegative.

The CDR3 here is CSRPTDRGDPSSGNTIYF. CDR3 DNA: TGTTCCAGACCGACGGACAGGGGCGATCCCAGCTCTGGAAACACCATATATTTT. The chain is built from TRBV7-5 and TRBJ1-3; TRBD1, as called in the table, went unchecked against the DNA. TRBV7-5 is shown as a pseudogene. The CDR3 has 18 residues.

This clone was picked up a small number of times. The genes are TRBV6-5 and TRBJ1-5, with no clear D. Germline V gene sequence: CDR1 MNHEY, CDR2 SVGAGI. CDR3 size: 13 residues. The V end was cut by 10 bases, the J end by 6 bases, with 16 bases between. The CDR3 bases are TGTGCCACCCTGCTCATACTGCCTCAGCCCCAGCATTTT. Its translation is CATLLILPQPQHF.

The chain is built from TRBV7-8 and TRBJ2-7; D is perhaps TRBD1 (6 bases). The V end lost 5 bases, the J end lost 5 bases, and 16 bases lay between the germline ends. The CDR3 is 14 amino acids. The germline CDR1 and CDR2 sequences are SGHVS and FQNEAQ. CDR3 in amino acids: CASSPNPRGDEQYF. CDR3 DNA sequence: TGTGCCAGCAGCCCAAACCCCAGGGGAGACGAGCAGTACTTC.

CDR3 in amino acids: CASSGTGTVLNSNQPQHF. The CDR3, as DNA: TGTGCCAGCAGTGGAACCGGGACAGTTCTAAATAGCAATCAGCCCCAGCATTTT. The V call is TRBV6-1, the J call TRBJ1-5; 7 bases line up with TRBD1. After removal of 4 bases from V and 0 bases from J, the junction contained 12 bases not matched to a gene. Per the germline V gene, CDR1 is MNHNS and CDR2 is SASEGT. This CDR3 contains 18 residues.

This clone was seen a few times. This rearrangement joins TRBV6-7 to TRBJ2-7, with D unclear. TRBV6-7 is flagged as an ORF with uncertain function. Deletions cut 2 bases from V and 5 bases from J, with 7 bases between. This CDR3 is built from 12 residues. The CDR3 here is CASSYMSDEQYF. The CDR3 nucleotides read TGTGCCAGCAGTTACATGTCTGACGAGCAGTACTTC.

The CDR3 nucleotides are TGTGCCAGCTCACCAGCCGGGAGGGCCGAGAATGAGCAGTTCTTC. Translated: CASSPAGRAENEQFF. J is TRBJ2-1 and V is TRBV18; the match to TRBD2 covers 8 bases. The CDR3 is made up of 15 amino acids. With V trimmed by 2 bases and J by 7 bases, 7 bases remained unmatched. Germline loops: CDR1 KGHSH, CDR2 LQKENI.

The rearrangement links TRBV7-9 to TRBJ2-4; 12 bases match TRBD2. Germline V gene sequence: CDR1 SEHNR, CDR2 FQNEAQ (reference sequence). This CDR3 comprises 17 residues. V shed 5 bases, J shed 6 bases, and the junction held 11 bases outside the gene matches. For the CDR3, the DNA is TGTGCCAGCAGCACGACTAGCGGGAGTATCTGGATAAACATTCAGTACTTC. Residues: CASSTTSGSIWINIQYF.

This sequence joins TRBV10-3 and TRBJ2-5; possibly TRBD1 for D (5 bases). Germline assignment: CDR1 ENHRY and CDR2 SYGVKD. This CDR3 spans 14 amino acids. With 3 bases removed from V and 3 bases from J, the gap between germline ends came to 11 bases. Here the CDR3 DNA reads TGTGCCATCAGTGAATCCGACAGTAAAGAGACCCAGTACTTC. This gives the protein CAISESDSKETQYF.

The rearrangement uses TRBV7-6 and TRBJ2-7; TRBD2 is a possible D gene (6 bases). Per germline, CDR1 SGHVS and CDR2 FNYEAQ. Trimming took off 4 bases at V and 6 bases at J, with 19 bases between the two ends. The CDR3 length is 15 residues. The CDR3 coding sequence is TGTGCCAGCAGCTCGCCGTGGGGGGTTCGGCGCGAGCAGTACTTC. Protein sequence: CASSSPWGVRREQYF.

This chain connects TRBV27 to TRBJ2-4, with 9 positions matching TRBD2. Germline V gene data show CDR1 as MNHEY and CDR2 as SMNVEV (reference sequence). After removal of 10 bases from V and 8 bases from J, the junction contained 9 bases not matched to a gene. The CDR3 is made up of 13 amino acids. The CDR3 nucleotides are TGTGCCACCTCCGGACAGCGGGGGGACATTCAGTACTTC. This sequence encodes CATSGQRGDIQYF.

V usage is TRBV6-1 and J usage is TRBJ2-1, with 13 bases that match TRBD2. The germline V gene encodes CDR1 MNHNS and CDR2 SASEGT. The CDR3 is 15 amino acids. V lost 7 bases and J lost 4; bases outside the gene matches: 4. CDR3 sequence (DNA): TGTGCCAGCAAGGGGACTAGCGGGGTTTACAATGAGCAGTTCTTC. It is translated as CASKGTSGVYNEQFF.

The genes are TRBV10-3 and TRBJ2-7; tentatively, D is TRBD2 (6 bases). CDR3 size: 12 residues. V shed 3 bases and J shed 6 bases, with 9 bases lying between them. Germline assignment: CDR1 ENHRY and CDR2 SYGVKD. The CDR3, as DNA: TGTGCCATCAGTGATGTGGGGGGCGAGCAGTACTTC. Translating gives CAISDVGGEQYF.

The gene calls are TRBV11-2 and TRBJ1-2, with D unresolved. The CDR3 totals 13 residues. Between the trimmed V and J ends, which lost 6 bases and 4 bases, there was a span of 12 bases. CDR1 SGHAT and CDR2 FQNNGV come from the germline V gene. CDR3 in DNA: TGTGCCAGCAGTACTCAAGGAGGCTATGGCTACACCTTC. Its protein is CASSTQGGYGYTF.

This clone was counted between two and nine times. This rearrangement joins TRBV5-1 to TRBJ1-6; no clear D gene. Per the germline V gene, CDR1 is SGHRS and CDR2 is YFSETQ. Trimming pared 3 bases from V and 3 bases from J, leaving 7 bases between. The length of the CDR3 is 14 residues. The CDR3 reads CASSYEGYNSPLHF. The CDR3 region has the DNA TGCGCCAGCAGCTACGAGGGCTATAATTCACCCCTCCACTTT. The complete variable domain, with remaining parts taken from reference TRBV5-1 and TRBJ1-6, reads KAGVTQTPRYLIKTRGQQVTLSCSPISGHRSVSWYQQTPGQGLQFLFEYFSETQRNKGNFPGRFSGRQFSNSRSEMNVSTLELGDSALYLCASSYEGYNSPLHFGNGTRLTVT.

V is TRBV7-8 and J is TRBJ1-5; TRBD1 agrees at 7 bases. Losses at the gene ends were 4 bases for V and 6 bases for J; bases not matched to a gene: 12. Germline V gene sequence: CDR1 SGHVS, CDR2 FQNEAQ. CDR3 length: 16 residues. CDR3 DNA sequence: TGTGCCAGCAGCTCGACGGGACAGCCTAAGGGTCAGCCCCAGCATTTT. Its translation: CASSSTGQPKGQPQHF. Full variable domain (missing parts from reference TRBV7-8 and TRBJ1-5): GAGVSQSPRYKVAKRGQDVALRCDPISGHVSLFWYQQALGQGPEFLTYFQNEAQLDKSGLPSDRFFAERPEGSVSTLKIQRTQQEDSAVYLCASSSTGQPKGQPQHFGDGTRLSIL.